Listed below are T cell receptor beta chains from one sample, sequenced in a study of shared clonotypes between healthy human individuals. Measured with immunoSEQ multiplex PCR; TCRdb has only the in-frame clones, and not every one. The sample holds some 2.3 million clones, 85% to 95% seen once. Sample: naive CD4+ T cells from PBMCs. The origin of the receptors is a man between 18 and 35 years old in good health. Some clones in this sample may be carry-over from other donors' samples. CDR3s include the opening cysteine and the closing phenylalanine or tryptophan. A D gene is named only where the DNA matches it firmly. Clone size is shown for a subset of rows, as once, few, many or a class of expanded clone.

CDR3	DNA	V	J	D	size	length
CASRDTGQYNQPQHF	TGTGCCAGCAGGGATACGGGACAGTACAATCAGCCCCAGCATTTT	TRBV6-6	TRBJ1-5	TRBD1	-	15
CASSRIQGVGNQPQHF	TGTGCCAGCAGTCGGATTCAGGGTGTAGGCAATCAGCCCCAGCATTTT	TRBV28	TRBJ1-5	-	-	16
CASSVHTDTQYF	TGTGCCAGTTCGGTACACACAGATACGCAGTATTTT	TRBV28	TRBJ2-3	-	-	12
CASSPNSNQPQHF	TGTGCCAGCAGCCCCAATAGCAATCAGCCCCAGCATTTT	TRBV16	TRBJ1-5	-	-	13
CASSPAGTGGKQYF	TGTGCCAGCAGTCCCGCCGGGACAGGGGGTAAACAGTACTTC	TRBV27	TRBJ2-7	TRBD1	-	14
CASSLGTSGSYEQFF	TGTGCCAGCAGCTTAGGAACTAGCGGGAGTTATGAGCAGTTCTTC	TRBV7-3	TRBJ2-1	TRBD2	-	15
CASSPARSGQPQHF	TGTGCCAGCAGCCCAGCACGGAGCGGGCAGCCCCAGCATTTT	TRBV7-2	TRBJ1-5	-	-	14
CASSGQDSTGYTF	TGTGCCAGCAGCGGACAGGATTCGACGGGCTACACCTTC	TRBV6-6	TRBJ1-2	TRBD1	-	13
CASSPEAGGPSYEQYF	TGCGCCAGCAGCCCGGAGGCGGGAGGGCCCTCCTACGAGCAGTACTTC	TRBV5-1	TRBJ2-7	TRBD2	-	16
CASSLGSRAGGVTEAFF	TGCGCCAGCAGCTTGGGGTCTCGGGCAGGGGGTGTCACTGAAGCTTTCTTT	TRBV5-1	TRBJ1-1	TRBD1	once	17
CASSVGVGEQFF	TGTGCCAGCAGCGTAGGTGTGGGTGAGCAGTTCTTC	TRBV9	TRBJ2-1	-	-	12
CASSLLVNNEQFF	TGCGCCAGCAGCTTGCTGGTAAACAATGAGCAGTTCTTC	TRBV5-1	TRBJ2-1	-	-	13
CASSPVNTEAFF	TGTGCCAGCAGCCCGGTTAACACTGAAGCTTTCTTT	TRBV7-9	TRBJ1-1	-	-	12
CASSVPVRLSSGANVLTF	TGTGCCAGCAGCGTTCCAGTCAGACTCTCGTCTGGGGCCAACGTCCTGACTTTC	TRBV9	TRBJ2-6	-	-	18
CASSPGARTDTQYF	TGTGCCAGCTCACCCGGGGCCCGCACAGATACGCAGTATTTT	TRBV18	TRBJ2-3	-	-	14
CASGRSGYYTF	TGTGCCAGCGGGAGGTCGGGCTACTACACCTTC	TRBV2	TRBJ1-2	-	-	11
CASRTGTSEYNEQFF	TGTGCCAGTAGAACCGGGACTAGCGAATACAATGAGCAGTTCTTC	TRBV19	TRBJ2-1	TRBD2	-	15
CASSFVGNSYNEQFF	TGTGCCAGCAGTTTTGTCGGGAACTCCTACAATGAGCAGTTCTTC	TRBV27	TRBJ2-1	-	-	15
CSVGAGGIQPQHF	TGCAGCGTTGGGGCAGGAGGTATTCAGCCCCAGCATTTT	TRBV29-1	TRBJ1-5	-	few	13
CSVAWDGRYGYTF	TGCAGCGTTGCCTGGGACGGCCGCTATGGCTACACCTTC	TRBV29-1	TRBJ1-2	-	-	13
CASSYPARGGKQETQYF	TGCGCCAGCAGCTACCCCGCGCGGGGCGGGAAACAAGAGACCCAGTACTTC	TRBV4-1	TRBJ2-5	-	-	17
CATSRRTVQETQYF	TGTGCCACCAGCAGGCGGACGGTCCAAGAGACCCAGTACTTC	TRBV15	TRBJ2-5	-	-	14
CSVEGIYNEQFF	TGCAGCGTTGAGGGCATCTACAATGAGCAGTTCTTC	TRBV29-1	TRBJ2-1	-	-	12
CASSASGTPNQPQHF	TGTGCCAGCAGCGCTAGCGGGACGCCCAATCAGCCCCAGCATTTT	TRBV9	TRBJ1-5	-	-	15
CASSRDSEAFF	TGTGCCAGCAGTAGGGACTCTGAAGCTTTCTTT	TRBV7-9	TRBJ1-1	-	once	11
CASSSLEGRFF	TGCGCCAGCAGCTCCCTCGAAGGTCGGTTCTTC	TRBV5-1	TRBJ2-1	-	-	11
CASRGEYSNQPQHF	TGTGCCAGCAGGGGAGAGTATAGCAATCAGCCCCAGCATTTT	TRBV6-5	TRBJ1-5	-	-	14
CASSQMDRAYNQPQHF	TGTGCCAGCAGCCAAATGGACAGGGCTTACAATCAGCCCCAGCATTTT	TRBV7-2	TRBJ1-5	TRBD1	-	16
CASSYGSGGSSYEQYF	TGCGCCAGCAGCTATGGCTCGGGGGGCAGCTCCTACGAGCAGTACTTC	TRBV5-1	TRBJ2-7	-	-	16
CASRLEILAGEAGELFF	TGTGCAAGTCGCTTAGAGATCTTAGCGGGAGAAGCCGGGGAGCTGTTTTTT	TRBV12-2	TRBJ2-2	-	once	17
CASSEAGTRDSGNTIYF	TGTGCCAGCAGTGAGGCCGGGACAAGAGACTCTGGAAACACCATATATTTT	TRBV2	TRBJ1-3	-	-	17
CASSLRELSAEQYF	TGTGCCAGCAGTTTACGGGAGTTGTCGGCCGAGCAGTACTTC	TRBV28	TRBJ2-7	-	-	14
CASRPTGTGNTYEQYF	TGTGCCAGCAGACCAACCGGGACAGGGAACACCTACGAGCAGTACTTC	TRBV27	TRBJ2-7	TRBD1	-	16
CASSSQRTDTQYF	TGTGCCAGCAGCTCCCAAAGGACAGATACGCAGTATTTT	TRBV7-3	TRBJ2-3	-	-	13
CASSIAGRENYEQYF	TGCGCCAGCAGTATAGCCGGCAGGGAGAACTACGAGCAGTACTTC	TRBV5-1	TRBJ2-7	-	-	15
CASSAAPTSVGLSQETQYF	TGTGCCAGCAGCGCGGCCCCGACTAGCGTGGGACTAAGCCAAGAGACCCAGTACTTC	TRBV9	TRBJ2-5	TRBD2	-	19
CASSSRGRGPDFYEQYF	TGTGCCAGCAGCTCACGGGGTCGGGGGCCCGACTTCTACGAGCAGTACTTC	TRBV7-6	TRBJ2-7	-	-	17
CASSLFPYGHEQYF	TGTGCCAGCAGTCTCTTTCCCTACGGCCACGAGCAGTACTTC	TRBV27	TRBJ2-7	-	-	14
CASSQVLTGGSYEQYF	TGCGCCAGCAGCCAAGTCCTGACGGGAGGTTCCTACGAGCAGTACTTC	TRBV4-1	TRBJ2-7	TRBD2	-	16
CAISDTVRGLAKYNEQFF	TGTGCCATCAGTGATACGGTGCGGGGACTAGCGAAGTACAATGAGCAGTTCTTC	TRBV10-3	TRBJ2-1	TRBD2	-	18
CASSSQGNEQFF	TGCGCCAGCAGCTCTCAGGGTAATGAGCAGTTCTTC	TRBV5-1	TRBJ2-1	-	-	12
CASTAGSSYNEQFF	TGTGCCAGCACGGCGGGTAGCTCCTACAATGAGCAGTTCTTC	TRBV7-2	TRBJ2-1	-	-	14
CASSLGGLAGGVADTQYF	TGTGCCAGCAGCCTCGGGGGTCTAGCGGGAGGGGTTGCAGATACGCAGTATTTT	TRBV9	TRBJ2-3	TRBD2	few	18
CASSFKTVASNEKLFF	TGTGCCAGCAGCTTTAAAACAGTGGCTTCTAATGAAAAACTGTTTTTT	TRBV11-3	TRBJ1-4	-	-	16
CASIVPGQGSYEQYF	TGTGCCAGCATAGTACCGGGACAGGGCTCTTACGAGCAGTACTTC	TRBV2	TRBJ2-7	TRBD1	-	15
CASRGNTEAFF	TGTGCCAGCAGGGGAAACACTGAAGCTTTCTTT	TRBV28	TRBJ1-1	-	few	11
CASSVDPTGYLAKNIQYF	TGTGCCAGCAGCGTAGACCCTACAGGGTACCTAGCCAAAAACATTCAGTACTTC	TRBV9	TRBJ2-4	-	-	18
CAIRGGTSGFTDTQYF	TGTGCCATCAGGGGAGGGACTAGCGGATTCACAGATACGCAGTATTTT	TRBV10-3	TRBJ2-3	TRBD2	-	16
CASRLAPNQPQHF	TGTGCCAGCAGGCTGGCCCCCAATCAGCCCCAGCATTTT	TRBV28	TRBJ1-5	-	-	13
CASFSWDRELFF	TGTGCCAGCTTTTCCTGGGATCGGGAGCTGTTTTTT	TRBV28	TRBJ2-2	-	-	12
CAISDWTSGNTDTQYF	TGTGCCATCAGTGATTGGACTAGCGGGAACACAGATACGCAGTATTTT	TRBV10-3	TRBJ2-3	TRBD2	-	16
CASSLGASGIAKNIQYF	TGCGCCAGCAGCTTGGGGGCTAGCGGGATAGCCAAAAACATTCAGTACTTC	TRBV5-1	TRBJ2-4	TRBD2	-	17
CAWSVIGQYNQPQHF	TGTGCCTGGAGTGTAATTGGGCAGTACAATCAGCCCCAGCATTTT	TRBV30	TRBJ1-5	-	-	15
CASSLAGGLNSGNTIYF	TGTGCCAGCAGCTTGGCGGGAGGACTTAACTCTGGAAACACCATATATTTT	TRBV5-4	TRBJ1-3	-	-	17
CASSESGGSQETQYF	TGTGCCAGCAGTGAAAGTGGCGGGAGTCAAGAGACCCAGTACTTC	TRBV25-1	TRBJ2-5	TRBD2	-	15
CASSIVRGANEKLFF	TGTGCCAGTAGTATCGTCCGGGGGGCCAATGAAAAACTGTTTTTT	TRBV19	TRBJ1-4	-	-	15
CASRGQGAAGELFF	TGTGCCAGCAGGGGACAGGGGGCTGCCGGGGAGCTGTTTTTT	TRBV6-1	TRBJ2-2	TRBD1	-	14
CASRIRGPPGKLFF	TGTGCCAGCAGAATTAGGGGGCCACCGGGAAAACTGTTTTTT	TRBV6-1	TRBJ1-4	TRBD1	-	14